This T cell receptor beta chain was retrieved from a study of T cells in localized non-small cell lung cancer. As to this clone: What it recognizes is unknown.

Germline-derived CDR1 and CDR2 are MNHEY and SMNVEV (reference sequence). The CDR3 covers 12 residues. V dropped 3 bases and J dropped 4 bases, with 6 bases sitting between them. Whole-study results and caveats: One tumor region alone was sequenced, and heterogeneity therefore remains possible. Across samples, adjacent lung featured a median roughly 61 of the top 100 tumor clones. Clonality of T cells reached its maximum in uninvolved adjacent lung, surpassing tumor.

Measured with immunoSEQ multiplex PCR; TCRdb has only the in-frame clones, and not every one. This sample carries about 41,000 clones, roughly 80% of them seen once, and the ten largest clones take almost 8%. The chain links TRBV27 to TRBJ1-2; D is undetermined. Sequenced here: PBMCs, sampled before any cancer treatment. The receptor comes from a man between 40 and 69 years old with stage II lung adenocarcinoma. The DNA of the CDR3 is TGTGCCAGCAGTTTCCCTTTCTATGGCTACACCTTC. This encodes CASSFPFYGYTF.